A single sample gave rise to the 19 T cell receptor beta chains below, sequenced in a study of graft-versus-host responses after intestinal transplantation. TCRdb's copy holds only in-frame clones and misses some; the assay was immunoSEQ multiplex PCR. The sample records about 93,000 clones, approximately 80% being singletons. Their antigens are not known. Specimen: unstimulated CD4+ T cells sorted from spleen or lymph node cells, collected before intestinal transplant. Receptor source: a human donor who received an intestinal transplant.

V gene TRBV9 combines with J gene TRBJ2-5, with 13 bases that match TRBD2. Germline assignment: CDR1 SGDLS and CDR2 YYNGEE. V lost 0 bases and J lost 3; bases outside the gene matches: 2. CDR3 length: 16 residues. CDR3 coding DNA: TGTGCCAGCAGCGTAGGCACTAGCGGGGGGGAAGAGACCCAGTACTTC. Translation: CASSVGTSGGEETQYF.

This clone occurred a few times. This chain links TRBV20-1 with TRBJ2-1, with D possibly matching TRBD2 (5 bases). Germline values: CDR1 DFQATT, CDR2 SNEGSKA (reference sequence). The length of the CDR3 is 10 residues. Trimming stripped 3 bases from V and 10 bases from J, with 7 bases between. DNA of the CDR3: TGCAGTGCTAGGGACTTAGAGCAGTTCTTC. Translated, it gives CSARDLEQFF.

This sequence joins TRBV5-4 and TRBJ2-3, with D maybe TRBD2 (5 bases). The germline V and J ends were trimmed by 1 base and 5 bases, with 5 bases remaining between them. Germline lookup yields CDR1 SGHNT and CDR2 YYREEE (reference sequence). CDR3 size: 12 residues. This chain's CDR3 is CASSLSGDTQYF. CDR3 in DNA: TGTGCCAGCAGCTTGAGCGGAGATACGCAGTATTTT.

The CDR3 region has the DNA TGTGCCAGTAGTCGGGGTGGCGGGGGAAGTGATGAGCAGTTCTTC. Encoded protein: CASSRGGGGSDEQFF. The V call is TRBV19, the J call TRBJ2-1; 7 bases align to TRBD2. The CDR3 totals 15 residues. Germline CDR1 and CDR2: LNHDA and SQIVND (reference sequence). The ends lost 5 bases at V and 8 bases at J; junction bases unmatched: 12. The full variable domain, rest sourced from reference TRBV19 and TRBJ2-1, is DGGITQSPKYLFRKEGQNVTLSCEQNLNHDAMYWYRQDPGQGLRLIYYSQIVNDFQKGDIAEGYSVSREKKESFPLTVTSAQKNPTAFYLCASSRGGGGSDEQFFGPGTRLTVL.

The CDR3 region is CASSLAGGRGRDTQYF. For the CDR3, the DNA is TGCGCCAGCAGCTTGGCCGGCGGGAGAGGTAGAGATACGCAGTATTTT. The gene calls are TRBV5-1 and TRBJ2-3; 7 nucleotides line up with TRBD2. The V segment lost 0 bases and the J segment 5 bases; nucleotides outside the gene matches: 9. Germline CDR1 is SGHRS and CDR2 is YFSETQ. The CDR3 has 16 residues.

CDR3 sequence (DNA): TGTGCCAGCAAAAAGGAGACAGGACCCTACGAGCAGTACTTC. Amino acids: CASKKETGPYEQYF. V and J are TRBV2 and TRBJ2-7; perhaps TRBD1 as D (6 bases). Germline V CDR1 and CDR2: SNHLY, FYNNEI. This CDR3 spans 14 amino acids. V shed 7 bases and J shed 2 bases, with 15 bases lying between them.

J is TRBJ2-1 and V is TRBV5-4; D is unresolved. Germline CDR1 is SGHNT and CDR2 is YYREEE (reference sequence). CDR3 length equals 15 residues. V shed 4 bases and J shed 6 bases, with 17 bases lying between them. CDR3 coding DNA: TGTGCCAGCAGCCGTATCGCCACTGCCGGCAATGAGCAGTTCTTC. This codes for CASSRIATAGNEQFF.

The V call is TRBV6-6, the J call TRBJ2-3; 11 bases are a match to TRBD1. Germline CDR1 reads MNHNY; CDR2 reads SVGAGI (reference sequence). With 2 bases clipped from V and 5 bases from J, the junction kept 6 bases outside the gene matches. The CDR3 is 16 residues long. CDR3 coding DNA: TGTGCCAGCAGTTACCAGGGACAGGGGGTTGTAGATACGCAGTATTTT. Translation gives CASSYQGQGVVDTQYF.

The V call is TRBV6-5, the J call TRBJ2-7, with D maybe TRBD1 (5 bases). The CDR3 extends over 13 amino acids. CDR1 MNHEY and CDR2 SVGAGI come from the germline V gene. V shed 6 bases and J shed 0 bases, with 9 bases lying between them. In nucleotides, the CDR3 is TGTGCCAGCAGGCGACAGAGCTCCTACGAGCAGTACTTC. Translating gives CASRRQSSYEQYF.

V is TRBV18 and J is TRBJ1-5; tentative D call: TRBD1 (6 bases). The germline gives CDR1 KGHSH, CDR2 LQKENI. The V end was cut by 3 bases, the J end by 1 base, with 10 bases between. This CDR3 has 15 amino acids. The CDR3 nucleotides read TGTGCCAGCTCACCGGCCGGGACAAGCAATCAGCCCCAGCATTTT. Protein sequence: CASSPAGTSNQPQHF.

V usage is TRBV28 and J usage is TRBJ2-7; tentatively, D is TRBD2 (6 bases). The germline V and J ends were trimmed by 1 base and 7 bases, with 11 bases remaining between them. The CDR3 loop spans 13 amino acids. Germline V gives CDR1 MDHEN, CDR2 SYDVKM. This chain's CDR3 is CASSLSSRGEQYF. The CDR3, as DNA: TGTGCCAGCAGTTTATCCTCCCGGGGGGAGCAGTACTTC.

This clone appeared a few times. The chain recombines TRBV4-1 with TRBJ2-5, with D possibly being TRBD1 (5 bases). Germline V gives CDR1 MGHRA, CDR2 YSYEKL. The CDR3 runs to 16 residues. Trimming pared 3 bases from V and 5 bases from J, leaving 19 bases between. The CDR3 sequence: CASSHPRTRLGETQYF. Written as DNA, the CDR3 is TGCGCCAGCAGCCACCCTCGGACACGGTTGGGGGAGACCCAGTACTTC.

Only one count was recorded for this clone. V gene TRBV10-2 combines with J gene TRBJ2-1; 7 bases fit TRBD2. V gave up 4 bases and J gave up 6 bases; unmatched junction bases: 9. The CDR3 is 15 amino acids. The V gene's germline CDR1 is WSHSY and CDR2 SAAADI. The CDR3 DNA reads TGCGCCAGCAGTGCAGCAGGGAGGGTAGGCAATGAGCAGTTCTTC. This sequence encodes CASSAAGRVGNEQFF.

V gene TRBV4-1 combines with J gene TRBJ1-2; 8 bases match TRBD1. Germline V gene data show CDR1 as MGHRA and CDR2 as YSYEKL. The V and J ends lost 4 bases and 8 bases, in that order; junction bases with no gene match: 12. The CDR3 covers 15 residues. DNA for the CDR3: TGCGCCAGCAGCCTTCCATCCGGGACAGGCGGGGGCTACACCTTC. It yields the protein CASSLPSGTGGGYTF.

The count of this clone is one. This chain connects TRBV7-9 to TRBJ1-2; TRBD1 agrees at 9 bases. Germline values: CDR1 SEHNR, CDR2 FQNEAQ (reference sequence). V dropped 5 bases and J dropped 3; count of bases not matched to a gene: 7. The CDR3 is 15 amino acids. Here the CDR3 reads CASSPQGQGDYGYTF. The CDR3 nucleotides are TGTGCCAGCAGCCCACAGGGACAGGGTGACTATGGCTACACCTTC.

The rearrangement joins TRBV28 to TRBJ1-6, with 10 bases matching TRBD1. Germline assignment: CDR1 MDHEN and CDR2 SYDVKM. The CDR3 sequence is 15 residues long. The J segment lost 8 bases and the V segment lost 4 bases, leaving 5 bases of the junction unmatched. In DNA form, the CDR3 reads TGTGCCAGCAGTTCCACCGGGACAGGGGATTCACCCCTCCACTTT. Translation: CASSSTGTGDSPLHF.

The chain recombines TRBV30 with TRBJ2-7; D is possibly TRBD2 (5 bases). The germline gives CDR1 GTSNPN, CDR2 SVGIG (reference sequence). Trimming stripped 0 bases from V and 9 bases from J, with 15 bases between. CDR3 size: 13 residues. The CDR3 bases are TGTGCCTGGAGTGTAAGGGCGCCGGCGGGGCAGTACTTC. This gives the protein CAWSVRAPAGQYF. Based on the CDR3 plus reference TRBV30 and TRBJ2-7, the full variable domain is SQTIHQWPATLVQPVGSPLSLECTVEGTSNPNLYWYRQAAGRGLQLLFYSVGIGQISSEVPQNLSASRPQDRQFILSSKKLLLSDSGFYLCAWSVRAPAGQYFGPGTRLTVT.

The rearrangement links TRBV2 to TRBJ2-7, with no clear D. CDR1 SNHLY and CDR2 FYNNEI come from the germline V gene. The CDR3 has 13 residues. Trimming took 7 bases from V and 0 from J, leaving 10 bases between them. The CDR3 is CASKTSTSYEQYF. The CDR3 DNA is TGTGCCAGCAAGACTTCTACCTCCTACGAGCAGTACTTC.

The genes are TRBV14 and TRBJ2-1; 8 bases are a match to TRBD2. The CDR3 has 17 residues. The ends lost 0 bases at V and 3 bases at J; junction bases unmatched: 7. The V gene's germline CDR1 is SGHDN and CDR2 FVKESK. The CDR3: CASSQDLASGSYNEQFF. The DNA of the CDR3 is TGTGCCAGCAGCCAAGACCTAGCCAGCGGGAGCTACAATGAGCAGTTCTTC.